Below, 9 T cell receptor beta chains from the same sample are listed, as sequenced in a study of cytomegalovirus exposure and HLA in healthy donors. The primer mix had 60 Vbeta and 13 Jbeta primers. Here immunoSEQ multiplex PCR was the method, and the copy in TCRdb shows in-frame clones only, minus some. The repertoire holds about 200,000 clones, with about 76% as singletons. Sequenced material: PBMCs. All receptors come from a male donor in good health and CMV-seropositive.

The rearrangement links TRBV18 to TRBJ1-4; D possibly corresponds to TRBD1 (5 bases). V shed 0 bases and J shed 2 bases, with 7 bases lying between them. The V gene's germline CDR1 is KGHSH and CDR2 LQKENI. The CDR3 is made up of 15 amino acids. In nucleotides, the CDR3 is TGTGCCAGCTCACCACCGGGGGGGACTAATGAAAAACTGTTTTTT. Residues: CASSPPGGTNEKLFF.

Here the CDR3 DNA reads TGTGCCAGCGGACCCGGGACAGCTAACACCGGGGAGCTGTTTTTT. Residues: CASGPGTANTGELFF. The chain carries TRBV4-2 and TRBJ2-2, with 7 bases fitting TRBD1. V was clipped by 8 bases and J by 2 bases; unmatched bases: 8. This CDR3 has 15 residues. The germline gives CDR1 LGHNA, CDR2 YNFKEQ.

The chain couples TRBV7-2 to TRBJ2-2; maybe TRBD2 (5 bases). Germline-derived CDR1 and CDR2 are SGHTA and FQGNSA. V lost 1 base and J 2 bases, leaving 14 bases between the germline ends. The CDR3 spans 17 residues. CDR3 DNA sequence: TGTGCCAGCAGCTTAGGACCCCCAGGACTTAACACCGGGGAGCTGTTTTTT. Protein product: CASSLGPPGLNTGELFF.

The chain couples TRBV18 to TRBJ1-3; D uncertain. This CDR3 has 14 amino acids. Germline lookup yields CDR1 KGHSH and CDR2 LQKENI. Trimming took 2 bases from V and 4 from J, leaving 9 bases between them. The CDR3 region has the DNA TGTGCCAGCTCACCAAATGAGTGGGGAAACACCATATATTTT. Amino acids: CASSPNEWGNTIYF.

The chain joins TRBV6-5 to TRBJ1-6; D may be TRBD1 (6 bases). The CDR3 loop spans 15 amino acids. CDR1 is MNHEY and CDR2 is SVGAGI in the germline V gene. V was shortened by 2 bases and J by 8 bases, with 13 bases between the two germline ends. In nucleotides, the CDR3 is TGTGCCAGCAGTTACGGGGGGGCTGGCGATTCACCCCTCCACTTT. Residues: CASSYGGAGDSPLHF.

Turning to this clone: Different DNA sequences within this sample yield the same CDR3. The chain employs TRBV7-2 and TRBJ2-3; 9 bases are shared with TRBD2. The CDR3 extends over 15 amino acids. V lost 5 bases and J lost 8; bases outside the gene matches: 11. Germline values: CDR1 SGHTA, CDR2 FQGNSA. The CDR3 DNA follows: TGTGCCAGCAGCCCGAGGAGCGGCGGGGGGGCTACGCAGTATTTT. This gives the protein CASSPRSGGGATQYF.

The count of this clone is one. The V call is TRBV7-2, the J call TRBJ2-2; the D is unclear. CDR3 length: 14 amino acids. CDR1 is SGHTA and CDR2 is FQGNSA in the germline V gene. V lost 2 bases and J 3 bases, leaving 7 bases between the germline ends. This chain's CDR3 is CASSLYRDTGELFF. The CDR3 DNA sequence: TGTGCCAGCAGCTTATATCGGGACACCGGGGAGCTGTTTTTT.

The chain employs TRBV4-2 and TRBJ2-1; the D is unclear. Trimming took 0 bases from V and 5 from J, leaving 5 bases between them. CDR1 LGHNA and CDR2 YNFKEQ come from the germline V gene. This CDR3 is built from 13 residues. The CDR3 DNA reads as TGTGCCAGCAGCCAAGAACTTAACAATGAGCAGTTCTTC. Its translation: CASSQELNNEQFF.

V usage is TRBV7-6 and J usage is TRBJ2-3, with 9 bases fitting TRBD2. In germline, CDR1 is SGHVS, CDR2 FNYEAQ. J lost 2 bases, V lost 2 bases, and 5 bases had no gene match. CDR3 size: 16 residues. The CDR3 loop reads CASSLFSSGNTDTQYF. DNA for the CDR3: TGTGCCAGCAGCTTATTCTCTAGCGGGAACACAGATACGCAGTATTTT.